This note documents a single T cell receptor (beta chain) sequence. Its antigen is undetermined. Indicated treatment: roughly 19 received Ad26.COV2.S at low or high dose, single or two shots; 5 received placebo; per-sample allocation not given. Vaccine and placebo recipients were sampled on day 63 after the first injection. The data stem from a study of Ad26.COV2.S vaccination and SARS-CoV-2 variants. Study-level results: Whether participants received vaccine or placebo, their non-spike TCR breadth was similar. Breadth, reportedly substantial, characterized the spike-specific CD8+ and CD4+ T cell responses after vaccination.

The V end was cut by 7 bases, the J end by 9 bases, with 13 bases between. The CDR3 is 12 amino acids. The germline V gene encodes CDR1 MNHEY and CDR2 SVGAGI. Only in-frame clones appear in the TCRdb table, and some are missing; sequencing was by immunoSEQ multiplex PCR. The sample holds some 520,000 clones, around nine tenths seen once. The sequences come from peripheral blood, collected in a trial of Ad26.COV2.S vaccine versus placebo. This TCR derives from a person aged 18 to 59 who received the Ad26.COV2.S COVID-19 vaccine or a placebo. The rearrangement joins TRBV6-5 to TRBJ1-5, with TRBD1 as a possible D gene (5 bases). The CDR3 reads CASTHGGGPQHF. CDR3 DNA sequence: TGTGCCAGCACCCACGGGGGGGGGCCCCAGCATTTT.